These T cell receptor beta chains were read from a single sample in a study of PD-1 blockade in classical Hodgkin lymphoma. The assay was immunoSEQ multiplex PCR, and TCRdb's table has in-frame clones only and misses some. The sample records under 40,000 clones, 77% being singletons. The sample here was peripheral blood mononuclear cells (PBMCs), taken before the fourth cycle of nivolumab. The source is a human donor with classical Hodgkin lymphoma. Each CDR3 is given with its conserved first and last residue. The D gene is left open where the match is weak. A clone size is listed for some rows: how often the clone was seen (once, few, many), or a class if it is expanded.

TRBJ1-5,.,TRBV20-1,.,TGCAGTGCAGGGGACTATCAGCCCCAGCATTTT,CSAGDYQPQHF
TRBJ1-5,.,TRBV6-5,.,TGTGCCAGCAGTCCCTGGGGGGGGCGACAGCCCCAGCATTTT,CASSPWGGRQPQHF
TRBJ2-3,.,TRBV9,.,TGTGCCAGCAGCGTAGTCGGCATGGATACGCAGTATTTT,CASSVVGMDTQYF
TRBJ2-3,.,TRBV7-8,once,TGTGCCAGCAGCTTAGCGGTATGGGTTGGAGCAGATACGCAGTATTTT,CASSLAVWVGADTQYF
TRBJ1-4,.,TRBV4-3,once,TGCGCCAGCAGCCAAGATGTGGCCCTGGGCGAAAAACTGTTTTTT,CASSQDVALGEKLFF
TRBJ1-2,.,TRBV7-9,.,TGTGCCAGCAGCTTAGAAGGCAACCACAGGCCCTATGGCTACACCTTC,CASSLEGNHRPYGYTF
TRBJ1-2,.,TRBV7-9,few,TGTGCCAGCAGCTCCGATACCGCCGAGCGCTACACCTTC,CASSSDTAERYTF
TRBJ1-2,TRBD1,TRBV29-1,few,TGCAGCGTTGAAGCGCCAGGGGGAGGTGGCTACACCTTC,CSVEAPGGGGYTF
TRBJ2-3,TRBD2,TRBV4-3,once,TGCGCCAGCAGCCAAGAAGGGCTAGCGGGGGCGTCTAGCACAGATACGCAGTATTTT,CASSQEGLAGASSTDTQYF
TRBJ2-1,.,TRBV6-1,.,TGTGCCAGCAGTGAAGCGTCCCGGTTCTTC,CASSEASRFF
TRBJ2-3,.,TRBV18,.,TGTGCCAGCTCACCACTCGGGGCCGGCACAGATACGCAGTATTTT,CASSPLGAGTDTQYF
TRBJ2-3,TRBD2,TRBV10-3,.,TGTGCCATCAGTGAGTCGCGGCGGGGGAACACAGATACGCAGTATTTT,CAISESRRGNTDTQYF
TRBJ1-2,.,TRBV7-2,.,TGTGCCAGCCCGAGTACTAGGAGAGGGAGTCGGGTCTATGGCTACACCTTC,CASPSTRRGSRVYGYTF
TRBJ1-5,.,TRBV27,.,TGTGCCAGCAGTCCACCGGGGCGGGGGAATCAGCCCCAGCATTTT,CASSPPGRGNQPQHF
TRBJ2-7,TRBD2,TRBV27,once,TGTGCCAGCAGCCAACTAGCGGGGGTGGCCTACGAGCAGTACTTC,CASSQLAGVAYEQYF
TRBJ2-1,.,TRBV10-3,.,TGTGCCATCAGTGACCCGACAGGTTTAACCTACAATGAGCAGTTCTTC,CAISDPTGLTYNEQFF
TRBJ1-1,.,TRBV10-3,.,TGTGCCATCAGTGAGGCCGGGAAGGCTGAAGCTTTCTTT,CAISEAGKAEAFF
TRBJ1-5,TRBD1,TRBV4-3,medium-sized,TGCGCCAGCAGCCATACAGGGGACAGGGGTGTTATCAAGCCCCAGCATTTT,CASSHTGDRGVIKPQHF
TRBJ2-2,TRBD1,TRBV6-1,.,TGTGCCAGCAGTGGGGACAGGGAGACCGGGGAGCTGTTTTTT,CASSGDRETGELFF
TRBJ1-6,.,TRBV4-3,.,TGCGCCAGCAGCCAAGATCGCAGGTCTTACTCACCCCTCCACTTT,CASSQDRRSYSPLHF
TRBJ1-3,TRBD1,TRBV5-1,few,TGCGCCAGCAGCGAAGGGACAGTAGGAAACACCATATATTTT,CASSEGTVGNTIYF
TRBJ2-7,TRBD1,TRBV29-1,.,TGCAGCGTCGACGACAGGGCGGGCGAGCAGTACTTC,CSVDDRAGEQYF
TRBJ1-5,.,TRBV4-2,.,TGTGCCAGCAGCCAAGATAGGGGAAAGAATCGGCCCCAGCATTTT,CASSQDRGKNRPQHF
TRBJ1-4,TRBD1,TRBV27,.,TGTGCCAGCAGTTGGACAGGGGAAAAACTGTTTTTT,CASSWTGEKLFF
TRBJ2-1,.,TRBV7-3,.,TGTGCCAGCGGGGCCCGATCGGGCAATGAGCAGTTCTTC,CASGARSGNEQFF
TRBJ1-1,.,TRBV5-1,.,TGCGCCAGCAGCTTGGCCGGGTCCAGGGCTGAAGCTTTCTTT,CASSLAGSRAEAFF
TRBJ1-6,.,TRBV19,.,TGTGCCAGTAGCCCCCAGGGGCCGTATAATTCACCCCTCCACTTT,CASSPQGPYNSPLHF
TRBJ1-5,.,TRBV28,.,TGTGCCAGCAGTCCCACCGTTCAGGGAATCAGCAATCAGCCCCAGCATTTT,CASSPTVQGISNQPQHF
TRBJ1-5,.,TRBV19,.,TGTGCCAGTAGTCCAACAGGACGCAATCAGCCCCAGCATTTT,CASSPTGRNQPQHF
TRBJ1-5,.,TRBV6-6,.,TGTGCCAGCAGAAGGAGTAGCAATCAGCCCCAGCATTTT,CASRRSSNQPQHF
TRBJ1-4,.,TRBV18,.,TGTGCCAGCTCACCAATGGGAGGTAATGAAAAACTGTTTTTT,CASSPMGGNEKLFF
TRBJ1-2,TRBD1,TRBV10-2,.,TGCGCCAGCAGTGTTTTTCAGGGGGTAGGTGGCTACACCTTC,CASSVFQGVGGYTF
TRBJ2-7,TRBD1,TRBV30,.,TGTGCCTGGAGTGTTTTAGGAGACAGGGGCTACGAGCAGTACTTC,CAWSVLGDRGYEQYF
TRBJ2-5,TRBD2,TRBV4-3,.,TGCGCCAGCAGCCAAGGGGGGGCGCGGGGGGGGCTGGAGACCCAGTACTTC,CASSQGGARGGLETQYF
TRBJ2-2,TRBD2,TRBV4-3,.,TGCGCCAGCAGCCAAGGGCTAGCGGGGGATAGTGCCGGGGAGCTGTTTTTT,CASSQGLAGDSAGELFF
TRBJ1-5,.,TRBV19,.,TGTGCCAGTACCATTTCAGGGGTGGGACAGCCCCAGCATTTT,CASTISGVGQPQHF
TRBJ2-1,.,TRBV10-3,.,TGTGCCATCGGGGCGGGCCTAAACTACAATGAGCAGTTCTTC,CAIGAGLNYNEQFF
TRBJ1-3,TRBD1,TRBV7-9,once,TGTGCCAGCAGCATGTTCGGGACAGGGGCTGGAAACACCATATATTTT,CASSMFGTGAGNTIYF
TRBJ2-7,TRBD2,TRBV4-3,.,TGCGCCAGCAGCCGAGACGTGGGACTAGCCTACGAGCAGTACTTC,CASSRDVGLAYEQYF
TRBJ1-1,TRBD1,TRBV2,.,TGTGCCAGCAGTGTCGGCCAGGGGGCGGGATGGATGAACACTGAAGCTTTCTTT,CASSVGQGAGWMNTEAFF
TRBJ2-3,TRBD2,TRBV6-4,.,TGTGCCAGCAGTGACTTCCGGGGGGGCCCAGATACGCAGTATTTT,CASSDFRGGPDTQYF
TRBJ1-4,.,TRBV10-3,.,TGTGCCATCAGTGAGTTAGAGGCTCCTAATGAAAAACTGTTTTTT,CAISELEAPNEKLFF
TRBJ2-3,TRBD2,TRBV27,few,TGTGCCAGCAGCCGACGAAGACTAGCGGGGGACACAGATACGCAGTATTTT,CASSRRRLAGDTDTQYF
TRBJ2-5,.,TRBV29-1,.,TGCAGCGTTGTCGGGCAGGGGTTGTATACCCAGTACTTC,CSVVGQGLYTQYF
TRBJ1-6,TRBD1,TRBV28,.,TGTGCCAGCAAACCACAGGGGAGCTCCTATAATTCACCCCTCCACTTT,CASKPQGSSYNSPLHF
TRBJ2-6,.,TRBV2,.,TGTGCCAGCAGTGTTGGGACCAACGTCCTGACTTTC,CASSVGTNVLTF
TRBJ2-1,TRBD2,TRBV5-1,.,TGCGCCAGCAGGCCAGGGCGGGGGGACTCCTACAATGAGCAGTTCTTC,CASRPGRGDSYNEQFF
TRBJ2-7,.,TRBV6-5,.,TGTGCCAGCAGCTACGGGATGACATACGAGCAGTACTTC,CASSYGMTYEQYF
TRBJ1-3,TRBD1,TRBV5-6,.,TGTGCCAGCAGCTTGGCACAGGGGGCCGCTTACGGAAACACCATATATTTT,CASSLAQGAAYGNTIYF
TRBJ2-7,TRBD1,TRBV10-3,.,TGTGCCATCAGTGAGTCGACAGGGTACGAGCAGTACTTC,CAISESTGYEQYF
TRBJ2-5,.,TRBV5-4,once,TGTGCCAGCAGCTTGAGGACAGTTTCCGAGACCCAGTACTTC,CASSLRTVSETQYF
TRBJ2-3,.,TRBV5-1,.,TGCGCCAGCAGCATCGAACCCCCAGGTGCTAGCACAGATACGCAGTATTTT,CASSIEPPGASTDTQYF
TRBJ2-1,.,TRBV5-1,.,TGCGCCAGCAGCCTAAGTACCAGTTTAGGTGAGCAGTTCTTC,CASSLSTSLGEQFF